The next 10 T cell receptor beta chains were all read from a single sample in a study of CD8 T cells in Susac syndrome. RNA in amounts of about 0.45 to 1 ug was reverse transcribed with random hexamers. Using its own MiXCR run on the immunoSEQ multiplex PCR reads, TCRdb lists one record per CDR3 protein. The sample shows around 200,000 distinct CDR3 sequences, 95% of them seen only once. The sequenced material came from CD4+ T cells from PBMCs. The source is a human donor with multiple sclerosis.

The genes are TRBV3-1 and TRBJ2-3, with 8 positions matching TRBD2. CDR1 and CDR2 from the germline V gene are LGHDT and YNNKEL (reference sequence). The CDR3 has 15 amino acids. V lost 6 bases and J lost 1; bases outside the gene matches: 6. For the CDR3, the DNA is TGTGCCAGCAGGCTGCGGGGGGACGGCACAGATACGCAGTATTTT. Encoded protein: CASRLRGDGTDTQYF.

The chain carries TRBV3-1 and TRBJ2-2, with D hard to call. V gave up 5 bases and J gave up 4 bases, with 8 bases separating them. The CDR3 extends over 13 amino acids. The germline V gene has CDR1 LGHDT and CDR2 YNNKEL (reference sequence). The CDR3 region is CASSSIVTGELFF. DNA for the CDR3: TGTGCCAGCAGCTCTATAGTCACCGGGGAGCTGTTTTTT.

The chain links TRBV2 to TRBJ1-5; no firm D call. The V gene's germline CDR1 is SNHLY and CDR2 FYNNEI. V lost 6 bases, J lost 1 base, and 16 bases lay in between. This CDR3 has 16 residues. CDR3 sequence: CASSMYQAGSNQPQHF. CDR3 in DNA: TGTGCCAGCAGCATGTATCAGGCGGGGAGCAATCAGCCCCAGCATTTT.

The J gene is TRBJ2-2, the V gene TRBV30; D uncertain. The germline V gene encodes CDR1 GTSNPN and CDR2 SVGIG (reference sequence). Trimming left V 7 bases short and J 2 bases short, with 8 bases between. This CDR3 is built from 12 residues. This chain's CDR3 is CASQGNTGELFF. The DNA for the CDR3 is TGTGCCTCTCAAGGAAACACCGGGGAGCTGTTTTTT. The complete variable domain, with remaining parts taken from reference TRBV30 and TRBJ2-2, reads SQTIHQWPATLVQPVGSPLSLECTVEGTSNPNLYWYRQAAGRGLQLLFYSVGIGQISSEVPQNLSASRPQDRQFILSSKKLLLSDSGFYLCASQGNTGELFFGEGSRLTVL.

The J gene is TRBJ1-2, the V gene TRBV3-1; D is perhaps TRBD1 (5 bases). CDR1 and CDR2 from the germline V gene are LGHDT and YNNKEL (reference sequence). The CDR3 runs to 15 residues. V gave up 0 bases and J gave up 2 bases, with 10 bases separating them. CDR3 loop: CASSQDTQGNYGYTF. Written as DNA, the CDR3 is TGTGCCAGCAGCCAAGATACCCAGGGCAACTATGGCTACACCTTC. Full variable domain (rest looked up from reference TRBV3-1 and TRBJ1-2): DTAVSQTPKYLVTQMGNDKSIKCEQNLGHDTMYWYKQDSKKFLKIMFSYNNKELIINETVPNRFSPKSPDKAHLNLHINSLELGDSAVYFCASSQDTQGNYGYTFGSGTRLTVV.

This sequence joins TRBV15 and TRBJ2-1; 8 bases agree with TRBD2. Germline V gene sequence: CDR1 LNHNV, CDR2 YYDKDF (reference sequence). The ends lost 1 base at V and 6 bases at J; junction bases unmatched: 14. This CDR3 is 18 amino acids long. The CDR3 DNA sequence: TGTGCCACCAGCAGAGGGCTGGCGGGGGGCCTTCCTGGCAATGAGCAGTTCTTC. This translates into CATSRGLAGGLPGNEQFF.

This clonotype appeared a single time. The gene calls are TRBV9 and TRBJ2-1, with D uncertain. The V and J ends lost 4 bases and 10 bases respectively, with 12 bases between them. The CDR3 totals 12 residues. CDR1 and CDR2 (germline): SGDLS, YYNGEE. CDR3: CASSNPGREQFF. The DNA of the CDR3 is TGTGCCAGCAGCAACCCCGGAAGGGAGCAGTTCTTC.

The rearrangement joins TRBV6-6 to TRBJ1-6; D is uncertain. V lost 10 bases, J lost 9 bases, and 19 bases lay in between. From germline, CDR1 is MNHNY and CDR2 SVGAGI (reference sequence). The CDR3 contains 14 residues. The CDR3 nucleotides read TGTGCCAAGACACTACCCAGGTTCTGTTCACCCCTCCACTTT. This sequence encodes CAKTLPRFCSPLHF.

This rearrangement joins TRBV19 to TRBJ1-1; 7 bases fit TRBD1. The germline gives CDR1 LNHDA, CDR2 SQIVND (reference sequence). V lost 5 bases, J lost 8 bases, and 5 bases stayed unmatched. This CDR3 spans 12 amino acids. Here the CDR3 DNA reads TGTGCCAGTAGTCCCCGGGACAGAGAAGCTTTCTTT. Translation gives CASSPRDREAFF.

The chain couples TRBV25-1 to TRBJ2-5; 7 positions match TRBD2. The CDR3 sequence is 15 residues long. With 5 bases clipped from V and 5 bases from J, the junction kept 11 bases outside the gene matches. Germline CDR1 reads MGHDK; CDR2 reads SYGVNS. CDR3 nucleotides: TGTGCCAGCAGTAGAGCGGGGCCCGATGGGGAGACCCAGTACTTC. Amino acid sequence: CASSRAGPDGETQYF.